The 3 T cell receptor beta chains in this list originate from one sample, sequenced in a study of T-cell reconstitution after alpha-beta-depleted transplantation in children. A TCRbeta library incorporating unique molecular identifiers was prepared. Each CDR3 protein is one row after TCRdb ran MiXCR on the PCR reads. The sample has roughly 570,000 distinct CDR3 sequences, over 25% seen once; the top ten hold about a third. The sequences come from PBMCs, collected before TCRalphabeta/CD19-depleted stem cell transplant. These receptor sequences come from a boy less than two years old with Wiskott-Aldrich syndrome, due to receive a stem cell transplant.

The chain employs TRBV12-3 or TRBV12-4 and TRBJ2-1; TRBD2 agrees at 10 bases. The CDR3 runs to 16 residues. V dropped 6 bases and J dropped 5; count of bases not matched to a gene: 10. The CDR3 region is CASSSPGTSVDNEQFF. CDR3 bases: TGTGCCAGCAGCTCCCCTGGGACTAGCGTTGACAATGAGCAGTTCTTC.

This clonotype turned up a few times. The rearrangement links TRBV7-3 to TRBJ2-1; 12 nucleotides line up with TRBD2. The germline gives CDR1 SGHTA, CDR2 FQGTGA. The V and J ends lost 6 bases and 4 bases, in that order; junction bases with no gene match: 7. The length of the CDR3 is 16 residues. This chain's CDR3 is CASRSLAGGDYNEQFF. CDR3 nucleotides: TGTGCCAGCAGGTCACTAGCGGGAGGCGATTACAATGAGCAGTTCTTC. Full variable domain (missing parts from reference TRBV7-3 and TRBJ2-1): GAGVSQTPSNKVTEKGKYVELRCDPISGHTALYWYRQSLGQGPEFLIYFQGTGAADDSGLPNDRFFAVRPEGSVSTLKIQRTERGDSAVYLCASRSLAGGDYNEQFFGPGTRLTVL.

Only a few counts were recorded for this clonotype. The CDR3 spells CSGQGGGFANTGELFF. The CDR3, as DNA: TGCAGTGGACAGGGAGGGGGATTCGCGAACACCGGGGAGCTGTTTTTT. The rearrangement joins TRBV20-1 to TRBJ2-2, with D tentatively TRBD1 or TRBD2 (7 bases each). V was clipped by 7 bases and J by 0 bases, with 18 bases between them. CDR1 DFQATT and CDR2 SNEGSKA come from the germline V gene (reference sequence). There are 16 residues in the CDR3.